What follows are 16 T cell receptor beta chains derived from one specimen sequenced in a study of shared clonotypes between healthy human individuals. Here immunoSEQ multiplex PCR was the method, and the copy in TCRdb shows in-frame clones only, minus some. The data contain roughly 2.1 million clones, about 92% of them singletons. As defined, naive CD8 cells were CD45RO-negative and positively selected for CCR7, with terminally differentiated effector memory CD45RA+ cells excluded. Sequencing was carried out using naive CD8+ T cells from PBMCs. These receptors were collected from a man younger than 30 in good health. Some clones in this sample may be carry-over from other donors' samples.

The chain couples TRBV28 to TRBJ1-2, with D tentatively TRBD1 (5 bases). Germline assignment: CDR1 MDHEN and CDR2 SYDVKM. V gave up 8 bases and J gave up 8 bases, with 27 bases separating them. CDR3 length: 16 residues. The CDR3 DNA follows: TGTGCCAGCTTTGGAGCGGGGCAGGGAAATCCGGGAGGCTACACCTTC. This sequence encodes CASFGAGQGNPGGYTF.

The rearrangement joins TRBV10-3 to TRBJ2-7, with 8 bases matching TRBD2. CDR1 and CDR2 (germline): ENHRY, SYGVKD. CDR3 length equals 16 residues. V trimming: 10 bases; J trimming: 9 bases; junction bases outside the gene matches: 23. CDR3 region: CATSNALAGGQQGQYF. As DNA, the CDR3 is TGTGCCACTTCTAACGCTCTAGCGGGTGGGCAGCAGGGGCAGTACTTC.

V gene TRBV6-1 combines with J gene TRBJ1-2, with D uncertain. V lost 1 base and J lost 1, with 10 bases in between. The CDR3 extends over 15 amino acids. Germline CDR1 and CDR2: MNHNS and SASEGT. The CDR3 region is CASSEGGSLNYGYTF. Here the CDR3 DNA reads TGTGCCAGCAGTGAAGGGGGATCACTTAACTATGGCTACACCTTC.

This rearrangement joins TRBV18 to TRBJ2-1; 8 bases map to TRBD1. V dropped 3 bases and J dropped 3; count of bases not matched to a gene: 4. The CDR3 is 15 amino acids. Per the germline V gene, CDR1 is KGHSH and CDR2 is LQKENI. DNA of the CDR3: TGTGCCAGCTCACCCACAGGGGGAGTCTACAATGAGCAGTTCTTC. Its protein product is CASSPTGGVYNEQFF.

The V call is TRBV15, the J call TRBJ2-7; D is tentatively TRBD1 or TRBD2 (5 bases each). The germline V and J ends were trimmed by 3 bases and 2 bases, with 11 bases remaining between them. Germline values: CDR1 LNHNV, CDR2 YYDKDF (reference sequence). The length of the CDR3 is 14 residues. The chain's CDR3 is CATSRGVGAYEQYF. The DNA of the CDR3 is TGTGCCACCAGCAGGGGGGTTGGGGCCTACGAGCAGTACTTC.

The CDR3 sequence: CASSQSRDRSSYEQYF. CDR3 sequence (DNA): TGTGCCAGCAGTCAAAGCCGGGACAGGAGCTCCTACGAGCAGTACTTC. The gene calls are TRBV2 and TRBJ2-7, with TRBD1 identical over 8 bases. Unmatched junction bases numbered 9, after V lost 5 bases and J lost 0 bases. Per the germline V gene, CDR1 is SNHLY and CDR2 is FYNNEI. This CDR3 is 16 amino acids long.

The chain employs TRBV27 and TRBJ1-2; 8 nucleotides agree with TRBD1. This CDR3 spans 14 amino acids. Trimming took 6 bases from V and 8 from J; bases not matched to a gene: 11. Germline assignment: CDR1 MNHEY and CDR2 SMNVEV (reference sequence). Here the CDR3 reads CASSITGGSSGYTF. CDR3 in DNA: TGTGCCAGCAGCATAACAGGGGGGTCATCGGGCTACACCTTC.

This clone was picked up one time. The V and J genes are TRBV15 and TRBJ1-2, with a possible D match to TRBD1 (5 bases). Germline CDR1 is LNHNV and CDR2 is YYDKDF (reference sequence). V lost 3 bases and J lost 3, with 11 bases in between. The CDR3 is 14 amino acids. CDR3 DNA: TGTGCCACCAGCAGGTCGTCGGGGGACTATGGCTACACCTTC. Translated, it gives CATSRSSGDYGYTF. Using reference TRBV15 and TRBJ1-2 for the parts outside the CDR3, the full variable domain is DAMVIQNPRYQVTQFGKPVTLSCSQTLNHNVMYWYQQKSSQAPKLLFHYYDKDFNNEADTPDNFQSRRPNTSFCFLDIRSPGLGDTAMYLCATSRSSGDYGYTFGSGTRLTVV.

This clone came up once. The V call is TRBV7-8, the J call TRBJ2-5; 7 bases fit TRBD1. The germline CDR1 and CDR2 sequences are SGHVS and FQNEAQ. With 4 bases clipped from V and 14 bases from J, the junction kept 7 bases outside the gene matches. There are 11 residues in the CDR3. This CDR3 reads CASSWIGQDYF. CDR3 DNA: TGTGCCAGCAGCTGGATCGGACAGGACTACTTC.

The chain recombines TRBV14 with TRBJ1-1; no clear D. Germline assignment: CDR1 SGHDN and CDR2 FVKESK. The CDR3 contains 14 residues. Trimming took 3 bases from V and 1 from J, leaving 9 bases between them. The CDR3 region is CASSQEGWNTEAFF. Here the CDR3 DNA reads TGTGCCAGCAGCCAGGAAGGATGGAACACTGAAGCTTTCTTT.

A word on this clone: Other DNA sequences of this sample code for an identical CDR3. The chain has TRBV4-3 and TRBJ2-1; TRBD2 matches 7 bases. The CDR3 extends over 16 amino acids. V shed 0 bases and J 4 bases; nucleotides not matched to a gene: 6. Germline loops: CDR1 LGHNA, CDR2 YSLEER. The CDR3 DNA follows: TGCGCCAGCAGCCAAGATAGGGCGGGAGCATACAATGAGCAGTTCTTC. This translates into CASSQDRAGAYNEQFF.

The V call is TRBV4-3, the J call TRBJ1-2; tentatively, D is TRBD1 (5 bases). The V end was cut by 1 base, the J end by 5 bases, with 14 bases between. This CDR3 spans 15 amino acids. The germline V gene has CDR1 LGHNA and CDR2 YSLEER. The CDR3 sequence: CASSQGGTPRYGYTF. The CDR3 nucleotides read TGCGCCAGCAGCCAAGGTGGGACCCCCCGATATGGCTACACCTTC.

A remark on this clone: Other DNA sequences in the same sample also yield this CDR3. V and J are TRBV27 and TRBJ2-7; D remains ambiguous. CDR1 MNHEY and CDR2 SMNVEV come from the germline V gene (reference sequence). V was pared by 6 bases and J by 7 bases, with 13 bases between. The CDR3 contains 12 residues. The CDR3 spells CASSPGLREQYF. As DNA, the CDR3 is TGTGCCAGCAGCCCGGGCCTGAGGGAGCAGTACTTC.

The chain couples TRBV27 to TRBJ2-1; 8 bases agree with TRBD2. The J segment lost 4 bases and the V segment lost 1 base, leaving 6 bases of the junction unmatched. Germline values: CDR1 MNHEY, CDR2 SMNVEV (reference sequence). The CDR3 sequence is 16 residues long. The CDR3 nucleotides read TGTGCCAGCAGTTTATTTCCTAGCGGGCGGTACAATGAGCAGTTCTTC. Translation gives CASSLFPSGRYNEQFF.

The chain is built from TRBV19 and TRBJ2-7; 7 bases align to TRBD1. With 5 bases clipped from V and 5 bases from J, the junction kept 9 bases outside the gene matches. The CDR3 runs to 14 residues. In germline, CDR1 is LNHDA, CDR2 SQIVND (reference sequence). The CDR3 coding sequence is TGTGCCAGTAGTCCCCACAGGGGTGGCGACGAGCAGTACTTC. Protein: CASSPHRGGDEQYF. Full variable domain (missing parts from reference TRBV19 and TRBJ2-7): DGGITQSPKYLFRKEGQNVTLSCEQNLNHDAMYWYRQDPGQGLRLIYYSQIVNDFQKGDIAEGYSVSREKKESFPLTVTSAQKNPTAFYLCASSPHRGGDEQYFGPGTRLTVT.

The rearrangement joins TRBV2 to TRBJ2-2, with D possibly matching TRBD2 (5 bases). Germline V gene data show CDR1 as SNHLY and CDR2 as FYNNEI. Trimming took off 5 bases at V and 0 bases at J, with 7 bases between the two ends. This CDR3 contains 14 residues. CDR3 region: CASSPGTNTGELFF. CDR3 nucleotide sequence: TGTGCCAGCAGTCCCGGGACGAACACCGGGGAGCTGTTTTTT.